A single sample is the source of the 4 T cell receptor beta chains below, sequenced in a study of T cell repertoires in cytomegalovirus infection. These receptors' targets are unknown. TCRdb redid the calling of the reads with MiXCR, one entry per CDR3 protein. The sample lists fewer than 950,000 distinct CDR3 sequences; approximately 30% were seen once. The source was cultured CD8+ T cells from PBMCs, collected from culture after CMV antigen stimulation. The source is a human donor in good health (CMV status not recorded). Some clones in this sample may be carry-over from other donors' samples.

The V call is TRBV29-1, the J call TRBJ1-1, with 7 bases identical to TRBD1. With 6 bases clipped from V and 0 bases from J, the junction kept 7 bases outside the gene matches. The CDR3 runs 14 residues. CDR1 and CDR2 (germline): SQVTM, ANQGSEA. The DNA for the CDR3 is TGCAGCGTATTTTCCGGGACAGTGAACACTGAAGCTTTCTTT. Translation: CSVFSGTVNTEAFF.

This rearrangement joins TRBV4-2 to TRBJ1-5; TRBD1 is a possible D gene (6 bases). The germline V gene has CDR1 LGHNA and CDR2 YNFKEQ. Trimming took off 2 bases at V and 5 bases at J, with 13 bases between the two ends. This CDR3 comprises 15 residues. The CDR3 spells CASSQTQQGDQPQHF. The CDR3 nucleotides read TGTGCCAGCAGCCAAACCCAACAGGGTGATCAGCCCCAGCATTTT.

This clonotype was seen more than once but under ten times. This chain uses TRBV27 with TRBJ2-6; unclear D gene. Germline CDR1 MNHEY, CDR2 SMNVEV (reference sequence). This CDR3 is built from 15 residues. V lost 1 base and J 0 bases, leaving 4 bases between the germline ends. Written as DNA, the CDR3 is TGTGCCAGCAGTTTATTCCTCTCTGGGGCCAACGTCCTGACTTTC. It codes for CASSLFLSGANVLTF.

V and J are TRBV27 and TRBJ2-3; possible D gene TRBD2, 5 bases. Trimming removed 8 bases from V and 3 bases from J, with 18 bases in between. This CDR3 region has 15 residues. Germline assignment: CDR1 MNHEY and CDR2 SMNVEV (reference sequence). CDR3 coding DNA: TGTGCCAGCGCATGGCTAGCCGCAGGTACAGATACGCAGTATTTT. It specifies CASAWLAAGTDTQYF.